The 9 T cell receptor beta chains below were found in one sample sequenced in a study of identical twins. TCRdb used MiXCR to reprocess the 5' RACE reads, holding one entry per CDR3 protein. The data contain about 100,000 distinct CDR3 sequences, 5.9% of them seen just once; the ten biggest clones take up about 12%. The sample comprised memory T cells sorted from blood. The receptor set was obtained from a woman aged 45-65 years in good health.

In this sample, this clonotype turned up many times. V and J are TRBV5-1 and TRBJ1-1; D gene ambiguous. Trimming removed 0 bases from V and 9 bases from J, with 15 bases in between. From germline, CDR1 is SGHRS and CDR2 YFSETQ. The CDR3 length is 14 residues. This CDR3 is CASSLGQNRDKAFF. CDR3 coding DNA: TGCGCCAGCAGCTTGGGCCAGAATAGGGATAAAGCTTTCTTT.

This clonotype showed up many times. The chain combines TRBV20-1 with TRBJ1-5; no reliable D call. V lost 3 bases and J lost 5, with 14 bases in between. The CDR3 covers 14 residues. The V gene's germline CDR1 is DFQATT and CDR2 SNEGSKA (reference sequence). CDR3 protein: CSASKERRDQPQHF. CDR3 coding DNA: TGCAGTGCTAGTAAGGAAAGGCGAGATCAGCCCCAGCATTTT.

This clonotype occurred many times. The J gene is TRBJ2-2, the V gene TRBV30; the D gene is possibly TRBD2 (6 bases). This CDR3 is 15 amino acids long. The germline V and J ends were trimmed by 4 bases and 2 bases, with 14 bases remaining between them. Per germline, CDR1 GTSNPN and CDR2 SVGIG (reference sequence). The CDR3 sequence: CAWKLATTNTGELFF. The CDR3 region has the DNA TGTGCCTGGAAACTAGCTACTACAAACACCGGGGAGCTGTTTTTT.

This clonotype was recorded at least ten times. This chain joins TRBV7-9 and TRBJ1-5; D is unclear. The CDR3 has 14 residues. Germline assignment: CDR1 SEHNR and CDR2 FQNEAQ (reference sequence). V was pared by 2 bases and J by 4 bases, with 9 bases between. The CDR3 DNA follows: TGTGCCAGCAGCTTAAGAGGTGGTAATCAGCCCCAGCATTTT. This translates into CASSLRGGNQPQHF. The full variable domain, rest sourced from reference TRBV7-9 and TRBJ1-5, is DTGVSQNPRHKITKRGQNVTFRCDPISEHNRLYWYRQTLGQGPEFLTYFQNEAQLEKSRLLSDRFSAERPKGSFSTLEIQRTEQGDSAMYLCASSLRGGNQPQHFGDGTRLSIL.

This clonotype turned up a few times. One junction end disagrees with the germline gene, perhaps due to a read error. CDR3 in DNA: TGCAGCGTTGAACCCCGTAGGGGGGAGTGGTTTTCAGGCTTC. Residues: CSVEPRRGEWFSGF. The V and J genes are TRBV29-1 and TRBJ2-1; D tentatively fits TRBD1 or TRBD2 (6 bases each). The CDR3 sequence is 14 residues long. CDR1 SQVTM and CDR2 ANQGSEA come from the germline V gene.

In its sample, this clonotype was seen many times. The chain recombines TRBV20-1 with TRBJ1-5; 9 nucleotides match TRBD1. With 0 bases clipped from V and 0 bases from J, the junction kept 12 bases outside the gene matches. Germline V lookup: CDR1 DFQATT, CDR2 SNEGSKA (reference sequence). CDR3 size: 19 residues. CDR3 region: CSARDGDRASTYSNQPQHF. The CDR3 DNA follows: TGCAGTGCTAGAGATGGGGACAGGGCTTCGACTTATAGCAATCAGCCCCAGCATTTT.

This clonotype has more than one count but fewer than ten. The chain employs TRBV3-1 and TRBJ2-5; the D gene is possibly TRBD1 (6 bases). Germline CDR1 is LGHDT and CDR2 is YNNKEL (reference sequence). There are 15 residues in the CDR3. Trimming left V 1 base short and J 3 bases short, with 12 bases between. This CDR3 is CASSQGGQSKETQYF. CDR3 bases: TGTGCCAGCAGCCAAGGGGGGCAGTCGAAAGAGACCCAGTACTTC.

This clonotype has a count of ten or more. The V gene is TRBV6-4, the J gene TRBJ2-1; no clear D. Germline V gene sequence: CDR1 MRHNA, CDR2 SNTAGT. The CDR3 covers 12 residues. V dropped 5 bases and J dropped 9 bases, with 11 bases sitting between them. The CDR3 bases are TGTGCCAGCAGTAATAGTGGTAGTGAGCAGTTCTTC. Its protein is CASSNSGSEQFF.

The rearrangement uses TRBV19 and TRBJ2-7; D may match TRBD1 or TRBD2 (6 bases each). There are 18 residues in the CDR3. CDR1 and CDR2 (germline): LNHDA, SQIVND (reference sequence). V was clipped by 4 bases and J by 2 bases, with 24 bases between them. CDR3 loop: CASSRFFRGSAGTYEQYF. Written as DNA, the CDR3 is TGTGCCAGTAGTAGGTTTTTCAGGGGCTCGGCGGGAACCTACGAGCAGTACTTC.